The 15 T cell receptor beta chains reported below all come from one sample, sequenced in a study of human T cells and chemical hapten exposure. TCRdb independently ran MiXCR on the RACE reads; one entry per CDR3 protein. The data hold around 380,000 distinct CDR3 sequences, with about 4.4% observed a single time. Time point indicated: patch test 1, 2 weeks after DPC sensitization. Treatment indicated: therapeutic diphenylcyclopropenone sensitization with weekly scalp DPC. The source was whole blood, collected in connection with sensitization to the hapten diphenylcyclopropenone (DPC). These receptors all come from a woman in her forties or fifties with alopecia areata. Some clones in this sample may be carry-over from other donors' samples.

Ten or more counts support this clonotype. V is TRBV10-3 and J is TRBJ2-5; D gene unclear. The CDR3 extends over 14 amino acids. The V end was cut by 0 bases, the J end by 2 bases, with 7 bases between. Germline CDR1 is ENHRY and CDR2 is SYGVKD. The CDR3 is CAISESRVQETQYF. DNA of the CDR3: TGTGCCATCAGTGAGTCAAGGGTTCAAGAGACCCAGTACTTC.

This clonotype has a count of ten or more. V usage is TRBV6-6 and J usage is TRBJ2-3, with a weak D call TRBD1 (5 bases). This CDR3 has 13 amino acids. The ends were cut back, 7 bases at V and 2 bases at J, with 10 bases in the middle. Germline-derived CDR1 and CDR2 are MNHNY and SVGAGI (reference sequence). The CDR3 DNA is TGTGCCAGCACCTGGGGCCTCACAGATACGCAGTATTTT. Translating gives CASTWGLTDTQYF.

This clonotype was detected ten times or more. The chain carries TRBV6-5 and TRBJ2-7; 7 nucleotides line up with TRBD1. Per the germline V gene, CDR1 is MNHEY and CDR2 is SVGAGI. The CDR3 length is 14 residues. Trimming at V came to 2 bases and at J to 3 bases, leaving 4 bases not matched to a gene. The CDR3, as DNA: TGTGCCAGCAGTTACGACAGGGAAGTCTACGAGCAGTACTTC. This encodes CASSYDREVYEQYF.

In its sample, this clonotype was seen many times. The chain has TRBV28 and TRBJ1-1; D ambiguous. The CDR3 has 11 residues. Trimming took 8 bases from V and 4 from J, leaving 8 bases between them. Per germline, CDR1 MDHEN and CDR2 SYDVKM. As DNA, the CDR3 is TGTGCCAGCTTCCGTAGCACTGAAGCTTTCTTT. The encoded protein is CASFRSTEAFF.

The table lists this clonotype with many counts. V usage is TRBV13 and J usage is TRBJ1-2, with no clear D. Trimming removed 4 bases from V and 5 bases from J, with 23 bases in between. CDR3 length equals 17 residues. Germline V gene data show CDR1 as PRHDT and CDR2 as FYEKMQ (reference sequence). The CDR3 DNA reads TGTGCCAGCAGCTCCGCAGAGAGCCATGGCAGAAATTATGGCTACACCTTC. The encoded protein is CASSSAESHGRNYGYTF.

This rearrangement joins TRBV12-5 to TRBJ2-5, with 10 bases fitting TRBD1. The CDR3 has 17 residues. Trimming removed 5 bases from V and 1 base from J; junction bases left unmatched: 10. Germline V CDR1 and CDR2: LGHNT, FRNRAP. CDR3 sequence reads: CASGPGQGNSAQETQYF. CDR3 in DNA: TGTGCTAGTGGTCCGGGACAGGGGAATTCCGCCCAAGAGACCCAGTACTTC. The whole variable domain, remainder taken from reference TRBV12-5 and TRBJ2-5, is DARVTQTPRHKVTEMGQEVTMRCQPILGHNTVFWYRQTMMQGLELLAYFRNRAPLDDSGMPKDRFSAEMPDATLATLKIQPSEPRDSAVYFCASGPGQGNSAQETQYFGPGTRLLVL.

This clonotype occurred many times. The rearrangement joins TRBV20-1 to TRBJ2-3; D gene uncertain. V was cut by 5 bases and J by 4 bases, with 16 bases left in between. The CDR3 is 14 residues long. The germline gives CDR1 DFQATT, CDR2 SNEGSKA (reference sequence). CDR3 bases: TGCAGTGCTCCAGAGAAGATTTGGGCAGATACGCAGTATTTT. Translating it yields CSAPEKIWADTQYF.

DNA for the CDR3: TGTGCCAGCAGCTTAGCGCTGGGCAGGCCCACAGATACGCAGTATTTT. Translated: CASSLALGRPTDTQYF. The chain couples TRBV7-6 to TRBJ2-3; unclear D gene. V dropped 0 bases and J dropped 2 bases, with 12 bases sitting between them. The CDR3 consists of 16 residues. Per the germline V gene, CDR1 is SGHVS and CDR2 is FNYEAQ.

This clonotype was observed a handful of times. The V gene is TRBV14, the J gene TRBJ1-1; TRBD1 matches 9 bases. Germline values: CDR1 SGHDN, CDR2 FVKESK. The CDR3 covers 14 residues. V shed 2 bases, J shed 10 bases, and the junction held 8 bases outside the gene matches. The chain's CDR3 is CASSQPGTGRRAFF. The CDR3 bases are TGTGCCAGCAGCCAACCTGGGACAGGGCGGCGAGCTTTCTTT.

There are a few counts of this clonotype. The V call is TRBV25-1, the J call TRBJ1-1; D possibly corresponds to TRBD1 (6 bases). V lost 6 bases and J lost 5, with 16 bases in between. The germline CDR1 and CDR2 sequences are MGHDK and SYGVNS. This CDR3 is 14 amino acids long. The DNA for the CDR3 is TGTGCCAGCAGGACCGGGGGGCGATGGACTGAAGCTTTCTTT. Amino acid sequence: CASRTGGRWTEAFF.

The chain has TRBV6-2 or TRBV6-3 and TRBJ1-6; no reliable D call. This CDR3 contains 13 residues. Trimming removed 5 bases at V and 8 bases at J, with 10 bases between. The germline V gene encodes CDR1 MNHEY and CDR2 SVGEGT. CDR3 in DNA: TGTGCCAGCAGTCCGGCCGCCGATTCACCCCTCCACTTT. It translates to CASSPAADSPLHF.

Concerning this clonotype itself: A read error may explain this, as a much larger clone is one base away. The chain combines TRBV5-4 with TRBJ2-5; possible D gene TRBD1, 6 bases. The CDR3 runs 13 residues. CDR1 is SGHNT and CDR2 is YYREEE in the germline V gene (reference sequence). The V end lost 4 bases, the J end lost 6 bases, and 13 bases lay between the germline ends. Here the CDR3 reads CASSTGQCQTQYF. The CDR3 nucleotides read TGTGCCAGCAGCACCGGACAGTGTCAGACCCAGTACTTC.

This clonotype was recorded at least ten times. The chain uses TRBV5-4 and TRBJ2-5, with 9 bases lining up with TRBD2. The CDR3 length is 16 residues. Looked up from germline, CDR1 is SGHNT and CDR2 is YYREEE (reference sequence). With 0 bases clipped from V and 2 bases from J, the junction kept 5 bases outside the gene matches. The CDR3 protein is CASSLVRGLAQETQYF. CDR3 nucleotides: TGTGCCAGCAGCTTGGTACGGGGACTAGCACAAGAGACCCAGTACTTC.

This clonotype occurred a few times. The chain combines TRBV29-1 with TRBJ1-2; D is unclear. Trimming cost V 3 bases and J 0 bases, with 8 bases left between them. CDR1 and CDR2 (germline): SQVTM, ANQGSEA. The CDR3 runs 13 residues. The CDR3 is CSVDPGANYGYTF. In DNA, the CDR3 is TGCAGCGTTGATCCGGGAGCTAACTATGGCTACACCTTC.

This clonotype was detected ten times or more. This chain joins TRBV6-6 and TRBJ2-7, with D perhaps given as TRBD1 or TRBD2 (5 bases each). The CDR3 length is 14 residues. V was shortened by 1 base and J by 5 bases, with 12 bases between the two germline ends. Germline values: CDR1 MNHNY, CDR2 SVGAGI (reference sequence). CDR3 sequence: CASSYWGTGDEQYF. The CDR3 DNA reads TGTGCCAGCAGTTACTGGGGGACCGGGGACGAGCAGTACTTC.